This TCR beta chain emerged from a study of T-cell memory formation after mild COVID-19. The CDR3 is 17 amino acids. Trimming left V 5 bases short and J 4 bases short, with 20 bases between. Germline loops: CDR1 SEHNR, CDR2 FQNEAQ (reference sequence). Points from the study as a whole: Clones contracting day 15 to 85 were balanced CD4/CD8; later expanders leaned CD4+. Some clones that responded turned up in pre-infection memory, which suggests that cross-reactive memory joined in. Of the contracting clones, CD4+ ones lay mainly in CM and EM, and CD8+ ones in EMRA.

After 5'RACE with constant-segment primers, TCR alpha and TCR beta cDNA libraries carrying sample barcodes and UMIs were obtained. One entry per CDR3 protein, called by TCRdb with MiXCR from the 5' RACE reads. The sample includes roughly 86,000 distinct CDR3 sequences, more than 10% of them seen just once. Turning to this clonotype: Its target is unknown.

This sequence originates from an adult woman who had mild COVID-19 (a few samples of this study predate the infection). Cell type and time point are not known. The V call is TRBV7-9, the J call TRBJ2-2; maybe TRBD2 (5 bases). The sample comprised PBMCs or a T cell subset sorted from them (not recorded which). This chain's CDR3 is CASSLPRWEHGTGELFF. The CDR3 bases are TGTGCCAGCAGCCTTCCCAGGTGGGAGCACGGCACCGGGGAGCTGTTTTTT.